This TCR beta chain was obtained from a study of blood T cell repertoires in COVID-19. In the study overall: COVID-19 samples collected from the United States, Italy and Spain covered acute and convalescent phases. The analysed material was cDNA or gDNA that came from T cells, B-cell-depleted T cells, or PBMCs.

In the original analysis: Amplification with reference gene primers provided the estimates of nucleated cell counts. Clones were read by immunoSEQ multiplex PCR, and TCRdb kept only the in-frame ones, dropping some. V, J and clone size reflect that table, while D and trimming were determined from the DNA. Among hundreds of thousands of clones listed, roughly 86% were seen once. Symptom resolution, clearance, or two negative PCRs marked the recovered donors of Cohort 3. The sample consisted of PBMCs or T cells enriched from blood (not recorded which). The receptor's source is a woman aged 18-30 years who had recovered from COVID-19.

Written as DNA, the CDR3 is TGTGCCAGCAGCTTAGGGACTAGCGGTTTCTACGAGCAGTACTTC. Its protein product is CASSLGTSGFYEQYF. The V and J genes are TRBV5-4 and TRBJ2-7; 11 positions match TRBD2. Germline V gene lookup returns CDR1 SGHNT and CDR2 YYREEE (reference sequence). V was pared by 2 bases and J by 3 bases, with 4 bases of the junction left unmatched. The CDR3 is made up of 15 amino acids.